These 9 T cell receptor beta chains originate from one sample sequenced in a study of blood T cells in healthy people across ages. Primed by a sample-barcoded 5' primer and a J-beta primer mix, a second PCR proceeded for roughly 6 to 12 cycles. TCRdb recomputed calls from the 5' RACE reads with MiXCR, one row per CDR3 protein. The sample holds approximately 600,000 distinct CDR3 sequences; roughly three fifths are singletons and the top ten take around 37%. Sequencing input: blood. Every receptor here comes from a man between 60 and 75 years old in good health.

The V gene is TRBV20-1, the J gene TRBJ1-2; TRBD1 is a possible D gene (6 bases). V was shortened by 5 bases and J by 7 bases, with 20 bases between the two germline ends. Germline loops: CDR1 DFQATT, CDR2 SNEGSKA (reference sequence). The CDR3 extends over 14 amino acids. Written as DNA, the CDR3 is TGCAGTGCTTCCGAAGGGACAACAGGGCGTGGCTACACCTTC. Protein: CSASEGTTGRGYTF.

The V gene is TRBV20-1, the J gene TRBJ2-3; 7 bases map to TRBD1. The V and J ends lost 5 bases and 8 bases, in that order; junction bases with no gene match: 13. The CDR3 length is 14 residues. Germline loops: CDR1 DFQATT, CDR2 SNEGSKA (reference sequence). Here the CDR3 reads CSARTGGGGATQYF. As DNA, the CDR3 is TGCAGTGCTCGGACAGGTGGGGGTGGCGCTACGCAGTATTTT.

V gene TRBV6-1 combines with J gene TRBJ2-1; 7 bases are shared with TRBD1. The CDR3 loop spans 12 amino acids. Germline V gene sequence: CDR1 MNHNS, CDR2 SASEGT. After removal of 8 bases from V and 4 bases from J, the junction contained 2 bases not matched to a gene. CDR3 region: CASGQAYNEQFF. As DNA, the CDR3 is TGTGCCAGCGGACAGGCTTACAATGAGCAGTTCTTC.

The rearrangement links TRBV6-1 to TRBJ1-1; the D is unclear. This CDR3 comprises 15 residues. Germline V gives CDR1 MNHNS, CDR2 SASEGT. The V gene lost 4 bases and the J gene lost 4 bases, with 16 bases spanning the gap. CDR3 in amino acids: CASSAGGWWFTEAFF. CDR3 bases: TGTGCCAGCAGTGCCGGTGGATGGTGGTTCACTGAAGCTTTCTTT.

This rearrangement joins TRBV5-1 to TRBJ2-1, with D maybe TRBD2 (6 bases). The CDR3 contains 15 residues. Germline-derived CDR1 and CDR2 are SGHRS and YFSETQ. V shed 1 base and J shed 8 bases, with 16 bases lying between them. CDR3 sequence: CASSLPAGGVDEQFF. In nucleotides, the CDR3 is TGCGCCAGCAGCTTGCCCGCGGGCGGGGTCGATGAGCAGTTCTTC.

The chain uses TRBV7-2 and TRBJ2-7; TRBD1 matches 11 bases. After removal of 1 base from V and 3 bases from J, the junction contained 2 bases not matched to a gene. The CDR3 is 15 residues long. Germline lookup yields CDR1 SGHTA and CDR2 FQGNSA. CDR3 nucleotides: TGTGCCAGCAGCTTAGGGGGACAGGGGGTCTACGAGCAGTACTTC. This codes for CASSLGGQGVYEQYF.

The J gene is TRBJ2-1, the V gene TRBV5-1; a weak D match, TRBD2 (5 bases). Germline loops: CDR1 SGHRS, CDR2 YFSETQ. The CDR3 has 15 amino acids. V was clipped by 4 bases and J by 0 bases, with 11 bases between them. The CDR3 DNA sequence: TGCGCCAGCAGCCAAGGGCTAGCCTCCTACAATGAGCAGTTCTTC. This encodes CASSQGLASYNEQFF.

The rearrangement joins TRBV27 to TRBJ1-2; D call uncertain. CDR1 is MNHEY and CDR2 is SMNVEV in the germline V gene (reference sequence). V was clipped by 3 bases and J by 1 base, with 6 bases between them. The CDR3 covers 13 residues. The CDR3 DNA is TGTGCCAGCAGTTTTACGATTAACTATGGCTACACCTTC. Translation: CASSFTINYGYTF.

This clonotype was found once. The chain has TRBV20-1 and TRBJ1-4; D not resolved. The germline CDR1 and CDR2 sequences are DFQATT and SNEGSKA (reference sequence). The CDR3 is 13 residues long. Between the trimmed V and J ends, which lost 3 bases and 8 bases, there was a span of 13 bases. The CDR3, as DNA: TGCAGTGCTAGGGCCGTGGATCGAGAAAAACTGTTTTTT. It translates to CSARAVDREKLFF.